The 5 T cell receptor beta chains listed next were all sequenced from one sample in a study of T cells after yellow fever vaccination. TCRdb analysed the 5' RACE reads with MiXCR anew, one entry per CDR3 protein. Of 35,000 to 55,000 distinct CDR3 sequences detected, 5% to 7% appear once; the ten largest clones hold about 10%. Sequenced material: PBMCs, either bulk or a sorted T-cell subset (CD4+, CD8+, memory, or dextramer-sorted; not recorded which), taken 45 days after the yellow fever booster vaccination. These receptors were obtained from a man aged 25 to 40 who received the YFV17D yellow fever vaccine.

This clonotype appeared a few times. This chain uses TRBV19 with TRBJ2-6; D not certain. V lost 6 bases to trimming and J lost 3 bases, with 3 bases between them. Germline V gene data show CDR1 as LNHDA and CDR2 as SQIVND (reference sequence). The CDR3 totals 12 residues. CDR3 sequence reads: CASSFGANVLTF. The CDR3 coding sequence is TGTGCCAGTAGCTTTGGGGCCAACGTCCTGACTTTC.

This clonotype was seen more than once but under ten times. The chain carries TRBV6-1 and TRBJ1-1, with no clear D. Germline lookup yields CDR1 MNHNS and CDR2 SASEGT. The CDR3 spans 13 residues. Trimming pared 8 bases from V and 3 bases from J, leaving 13 bases between. The CDR3 is CASREAPDTEAFF. CDR3 coding DNA: TGTGCCAGCCGGGAGGCACCGGACACTGAAGCTTTCTTT.

The chain is built from TRBV6-2 or TRBV6-3 and TRBJ2-2; D unresolved. This CDR3 region has 14 residues. Germline V gene lookup returns CDR1 MNHEY and CDR2 SVGEGT. V dropped 6 bases and J dropped 5 bases, with 13 bases sitting between them. CDR3 in amino acids: CASSQTRGTGELFF. The DNA of the CDR3 is TGTGCCAGCAGCCAGACCAGAGGTACCGGGGAGCTGTTTTTT.

This clonotype was seen at least ten times. The genes are TRBV5-1 and TRBJ1-4; possibly TRBD1 for D (6 bases). The CDR3 runs to 15 residues. The germline CDR1 and CDR2 sequences are SGHRS and YFSETQ. V lost 0 bases, J lost 8 bases, and 14 bases lay in between. The CDR3 is CASSLDGDIGEKLFF. CDR3 nucleotides: TGCGCCAGCAGCTTGGATGGGGACATCGGGGAAAAACTGTTTTTT.

This chain joins TRBV6-1 and TRBJ2-6, with 7 nucleotides matching TRBD1. CDR3 length: 18 residues. Germline V gene data show CDR1 as MNHNS and CDR2 as SASEGT. J lost 0 bases, V lost 9 bases, and 14 bases had no gene match. CDR3 sequence reads: CARRTTGTVLSGANVLTF. The CDR3 DNA reads TGTGCCAGAAGAACTACCGGGACAGTACTCTCTGGGGCCAACGTCCTGACTTTC.